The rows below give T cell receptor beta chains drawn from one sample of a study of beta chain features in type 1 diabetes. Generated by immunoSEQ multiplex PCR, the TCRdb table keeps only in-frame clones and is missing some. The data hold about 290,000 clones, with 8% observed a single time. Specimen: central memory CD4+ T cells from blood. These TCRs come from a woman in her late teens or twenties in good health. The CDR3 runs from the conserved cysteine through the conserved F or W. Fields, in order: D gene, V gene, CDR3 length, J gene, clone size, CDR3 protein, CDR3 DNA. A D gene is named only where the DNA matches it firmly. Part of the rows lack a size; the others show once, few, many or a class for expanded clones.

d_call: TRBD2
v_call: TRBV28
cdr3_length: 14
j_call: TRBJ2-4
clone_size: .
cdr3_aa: CASNPSGGKNIQYF
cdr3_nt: TGTGCCAGCAACCCTAGCGGGGGGAAAAACATTCAGTACTTC

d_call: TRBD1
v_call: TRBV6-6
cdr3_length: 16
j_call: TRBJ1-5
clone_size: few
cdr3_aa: CASNGQGVYSNQPQHF
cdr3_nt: TGTGCCAGCAACGGACAGGGGGTTTATAGCAATCAGCCCCAGCATTTT

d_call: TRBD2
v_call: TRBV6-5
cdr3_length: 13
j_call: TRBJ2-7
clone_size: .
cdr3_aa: CASRTSGSYEQYF
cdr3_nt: TGTGCCAGCAGGACTAGCGGGTCCTACGAGCAGTACTTC

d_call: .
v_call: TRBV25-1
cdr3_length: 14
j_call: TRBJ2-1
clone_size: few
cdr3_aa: CASRAGGGPDEQFF
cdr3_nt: TGTGCCAGCAGGGCAGGGGGGGGTCCGGATGAGCAGTTCTTC

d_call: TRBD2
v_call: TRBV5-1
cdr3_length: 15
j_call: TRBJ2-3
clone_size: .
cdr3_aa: CASSFGAGSTDTQYF
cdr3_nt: TGCGCCAGCAGCTTCGGAGCGGGAAGCACAGATACGCAGTATTTT

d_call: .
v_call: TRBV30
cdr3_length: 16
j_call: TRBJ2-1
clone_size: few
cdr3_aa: CAWSLGTARSYNEQFF
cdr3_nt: TGTGCCTGGAGTTTAGGGACCGCCCGATCCTACAATGAGCAGTTCTTC

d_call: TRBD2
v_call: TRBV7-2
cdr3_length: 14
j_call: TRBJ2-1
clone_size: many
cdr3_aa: CASSRTSGANEQFF
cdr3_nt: TGTGCCAGCAGCCGGACTAGCGGTGCGAATGAGCAGTTCTTC

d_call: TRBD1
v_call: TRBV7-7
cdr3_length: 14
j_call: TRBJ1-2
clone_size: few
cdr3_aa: CASSPPGQKIGYTF
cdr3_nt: TGTGCCAGCAGCCCGCCGGGACAGAAGATTGGCTACACCTTC

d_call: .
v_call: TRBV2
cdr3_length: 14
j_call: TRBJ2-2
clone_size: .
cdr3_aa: CASIIDGATGELFF
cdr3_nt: TGTGCCAGCATTATAGACGGGGCCACCGGGGAGCTGTTTTTT

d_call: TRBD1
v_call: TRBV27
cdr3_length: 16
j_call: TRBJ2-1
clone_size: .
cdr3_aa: CASSLSPLQGEDEQFF
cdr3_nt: TGTGCCAGCAGTTTATCACCACTACAGGGGGAGGATGAGCAGTTCTTC

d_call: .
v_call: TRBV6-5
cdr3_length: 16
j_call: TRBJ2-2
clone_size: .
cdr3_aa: CASSYFGRANTGELFF
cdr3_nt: TGTGCCAGCAGTTACTTTGGCAGGGCGAACACCGGGGAGCTGTTTTTT

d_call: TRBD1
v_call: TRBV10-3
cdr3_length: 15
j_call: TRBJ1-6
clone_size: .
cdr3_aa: CAISELGQAASPLHF
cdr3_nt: TGTGCCATCAGTGAGTTGGGACAGGCGGCTTCACCCCTCCACTTT

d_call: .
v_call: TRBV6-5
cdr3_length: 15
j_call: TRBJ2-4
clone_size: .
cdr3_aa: CASRRGGSVGNIQYF
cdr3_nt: TGTGCCAGCAGGAGGGGGGGAAGTGTGGGAAACATTCAGTACTTC

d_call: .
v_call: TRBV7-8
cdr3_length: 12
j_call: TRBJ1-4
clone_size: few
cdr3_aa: CASSPRPEKLFF
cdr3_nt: TGTGCCAGCAGCCCCCGACCTGAAAAACTGTTTTTT

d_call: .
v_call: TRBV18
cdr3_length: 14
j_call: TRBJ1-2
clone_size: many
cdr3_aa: CASSPGQDMYGYTF
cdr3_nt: TGTGCCAGCTCACCTGGGCAGGATATGTATGGCTACACCTTC

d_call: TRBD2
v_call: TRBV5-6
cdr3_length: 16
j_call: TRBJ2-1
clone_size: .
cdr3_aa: CASSLSGTSGVHEQFF
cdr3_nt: TGTGCCAGCAGCTTATCCGGGACTAGCGGGGTACATGAGCAGTTCTTC

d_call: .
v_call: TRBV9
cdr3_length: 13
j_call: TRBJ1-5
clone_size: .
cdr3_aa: CASSLDINQPQHF
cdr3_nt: TGTGCCAGCAGCCTCGACATAAATCAGCCCCAGCATTTT

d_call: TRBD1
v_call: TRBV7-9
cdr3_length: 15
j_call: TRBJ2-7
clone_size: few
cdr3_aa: CASSSRQGATYEQYF
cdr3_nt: TGTGCCAGCAGCTCCCGACAGGGGGCAACCTACGAGCAGTACTTC

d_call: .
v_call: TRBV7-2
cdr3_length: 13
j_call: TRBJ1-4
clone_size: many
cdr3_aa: CASSPGANEKLFF
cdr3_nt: TGTGCCAGCAGCCCCGGAGCTAATGAAAAACTGTTTTTT

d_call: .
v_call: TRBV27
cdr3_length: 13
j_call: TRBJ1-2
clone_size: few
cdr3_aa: CASSLGGTYGYTF
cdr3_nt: TGTGCCAGCAGTTTAGGGGGGACCTATGGCTACACCTTC

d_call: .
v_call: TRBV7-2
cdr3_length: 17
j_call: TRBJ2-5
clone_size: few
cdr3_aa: CASSQAGVPGLGETQYF
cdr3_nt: TGCGCCAGCAGCCAAGCCGGCGTCCCAGGGTTAGGGGAGACCCAGTACTTC

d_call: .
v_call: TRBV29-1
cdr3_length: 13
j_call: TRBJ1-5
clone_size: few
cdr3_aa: CSVLFQANQPQHF
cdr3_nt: TGCAGCGTTCTCTTCCAGGCCAATCAGCCCCAGCATTTT